This entry concerns a single T cell receptor (beta chain). The source of the sample is a study of blood T cell repertoires in COVID-19. Study as a whole: Spain, Italy and the United States supplied samples that represented acute and convalescent COVID-19. PBMCs, B-cell-depleted T cells, or T cells provided the cDNA or gDNA that made up the material.

Original handling: For nucleated cells, counts were estimated from reference gene primer amplification. Profiling relied on immunoSEQ multiplex PCR, and the TCRdb table lists in-frame clones only, not all of them. V and J calls and clone size follow that table, whereas D and trimming were derived from the DNA. The sample consists of roughly 50,000 clones, around 86% of them appearing once. The CDR3 covers 16 residues. J was trimmed by 0 bases and V by 3 bases; bases with no gene match: 4. The germline gives CDR1 SGHRS, CDR2 YFSETQ. The sequence derives from a woman aged 60-75 years with acute or convalescent COVID-19. The sequencing sample was made of peripheral blood. This chain connects TRBV5-1 to TRBJ2-2; 8 bases map to TRBD1. DNA of the CDR3: TGCGCCAGCAGCTCCGGGACAGGAGCGAACACCGGGGAGCTGTTTTTT. Encoded protein: CASSSGTGANTGELFF.